Each of the 26 T cell receptor beta chains below was sequenced from the same sample in a study of shared clonotypes between healthy human individuals. This table comes from immunoSEQ multiplex PCR, and its TCRdb copy is limited to in-frame clones, with some not included. Altogether approximately 2.5 million clones are present, about 92% being singletons, with the ten largest covering under 0.15%. The sequenced sample was naive CD4+ T cells sorted from blood. This sample's subset: CD45RA+ positively selected. These receptors all stem from a man aged 18 to 35 in good health.

The chain couples TRBV9 to TRBJ2-7, with no clear D. Trimming took off 0 bases at V and 3 bases at J, with 13 bases between the two ends. CDR3 size: 15 residues. Germline CDR1 reads SGDLS; CDR2 reads YYNGEE. For the CDR3, the DNA is TGTGCCAGCAGCGTAGCCTCGGGCACCCTCTACGAGCAGTACTTC. This sequence encodes CASSVASGTLYEQYF.

The chain has TRBV30 and TRBJ2-3, with 13 positions matching TRBD2. The germline V gene has CDR1 GTSNPN and CDR2 SVGIG (reference sequence). The CDR3 is made up of 16 amino acids. After removal of 3 bases from V and 4 bases from J, the junction contained 7 bases not matched to a gene. CDR3 nucleotide sequence: TGTGCCTGGAGCCGACTAGCGGGAGGTTTGTCAGATACGCAGTATTTT. Translating it yields CAWSRLAGGLSDTQYF.

This chain connects TRBV6-1 to TRBJ1-2; TRBD1 is a possible D gene (6 bases). The length of the CDR3 is 16 residues. Germline assignment: CDR1 MNHNS and CDR2 SASEGT. Trimming took off 0 bases at V and 4 bases at J, with 15 bases between the two ends. The CDR3 nucleotides are TGTGCCAGCAGTGAAGCAGTAGGGGGAAAGGTCTATGGCTACACCTTC. Its protein is CASSEAVGGKVYGYTF.

Concerning this clone: Different DNA sequences within this sample yield the same CDR3. V gene TRBV7-2 combines with J gene TRBJ1-5; D unclear. Trimming shortened V by 1 base and J by 2 bases, and 9 bases separated the two germline ends. Per the germline V gene, CDR1 is SGHTA and CDR2 is FQGNSA. The CDR3 is made up of 15 amino acids. CDR3 nucleotides: TGTGCCAGCAGCTTAGAGGGAGGTGGCAATCAGCCCCAGCATTTT. Translated: CASSLEGGGNQPQHF. Drawing the rest from reference TRBV7-2 and TRBJ1-5, the complete variable domain is GAGVSQSPSNKVTEKGKDVELRCDPISGHTALYWYRQSLGQGLEFLIYFQGNSAPDKSGLPSDRFSAERTGGSVSTLTIQRTQQEDSAVYLCASSLEGGGNQPQHFGDGTRLSIL.

A word on this clone: This CDR3 is also generated by other DNA sequences in the sample. CDR3 in DNA: TGCGCCAGCAGCTCGGGGACAGCCACAGATACGCAGTATTTT. Translated, it gives CASSSGTATDTQYF. The rearrangement links TRBV5-1 to TRBJ2-3; 7 nucleotides line up with TRBD1. The V gene's germline CDR1 is SGHRS and CDR2 YFSETQ. The CDR3 length is 14 residues. V gave up 3 bases and J gave up 2 bases; unmatched junction bases: 3.

The genes are TRBV10-2 and TRBJ2-2; D gene uncertain. The germline V gene encodes CDR1 WSHSY and CDR2 SAAADI. V was shortened by 4 bases and J by 6 bases, with 6 bases between the two germline ends. This CDR3 comprises 12 residues. The CDR3 DNA is TGCGCCAGCAGTGTAGGGCCCGGGGAGCTGTTTTTT. As protein: CASSVGPGELFF.

The chain joins TRBV11-2 to TRBJ1-2; 9 positions match TRBD1. The CDR3 sequence is 18 residues long. Germline V gene data show CDR1 as SGHAT and CDR2 as FQNNGV. V gave up 0 bases and J gave up 8 bases; unmatched junction bases: 16. In nucleotides, the CDR3 is TGTGCCAGCAGCTTAGATCCCCATGGGGCACAGGGGGCAGGCGGCTACACCTTC. Translated: CASSLDPHGAQGAGGYTF.

This chain connects TRBV6-5 to TRBJ2-1; perhaps TRBD1 as D (5 bases). Germline V gives CDR1 MNHEY, CDR2 SVGAGI. This CDR3 region has 11 residues. The V end lost 6 bases, the J end lost 7 bases, and 7 bases lay between the germline ends. The CDR3 spells CASRRTNEQFF. CDR3 coding DNA: TGTGCCAGCAGGAGGACAAATGAGCAGTTCTTC.

The CDR3 region has the DNA TGTGCCAGCAGTGAAGGGGCGGGAGGGTACAATGAGCAGTTCTTC. The encoded protein is CASSEGAGGYNEQFF. The genes are TRBV6-1 and TRBJ2-1; TRBD2 agrees at 9 bases. Germline V gene lookup returns CDR1 MNHNS and CDR2 SASEGT. The CDR3 loop spans 15 amino acids. Losses at the gene ends were 1 base for V and 4 bases for J; bases not matched to a gene: 2.

This chain joins TRBV11-2 and TRBJ2-1; tentative D call: TRBD2 (6 bases). CDR1 is SGHAT, CDR2 FQNNGV, per germline. The CDR3 has 16 residues. V lost 1 base and J 0 bases, leaving 10 bases between the germline ends. The CDR3 nucleotides are TGTGCCAGCAGCTTAGCTAGCGACGCCTCCTACAATGAGCAGTTCTTC. This sequence encodes CASSLASDASYNEQFF.

This sequence joins TRBV7-2 and TRBJ2-7; D is ambiguous. Germline CDR1 is SGHTA and CDR2 is FQGNSA. V was cut by 1 base and J by 6 bases, with 13 bases left in between. The CDR3 runs 14 residues. The CDR3 DNA reads TGTGCCAGCAGCTTAGGCGGAACCGTGAGCGAGCAGTACTTC. This codes for CASSLGGTVSEQYF. Full variable domain (remainder filled in from reference TRBV7-2 and TRBJ2-7): GAGVSQSPSNKVTEKGKDVELRCDPISGHTALYWYRQSLGQGLEFLIYFQGNSAPDKSGLPSDRFSAERTGGSVSTLTIQRTQQEDSAVYLCASSLGGTVSEQYFGPGTRLTVT.

The V call is TRBV5-1, the J call TRBJ2-5, with 14 positions matching TRBD2. The length of the CDR3 is 17 residues. The germline V gene has CDR1 SGHRS and CDR2 YFSETQ. The trim removed 0 bases at V and 5 bases at J, leaving 6 bases unmatched. The CDR3 reads CASSLAATSGGAETQYF. CDR3 DNA sequence: TGCGCCAGCAGCTTGGCCGCGACTAGCGGGGGGGCGGAGACCCAGTACTTC.

Remarks on this clone: This CDR3 is also generated by other DNA sequences in the sample. V is TRBV6-5 and J is TRBJ2-3, with 10 bases that match TRBD2. The trim removed 2 bases at V and 1 base at J, leaving 0 bases unmatched. CDR1 and CDR2 from the germline V gene are MNHEY and SVGAGI. CDR3 size: 15 residues. The CDR3 loop reads CASSYGLAGTDTQYF. CDR3 in DNA: TGTGCCAGCAGTTACGGACTAGCGGGCACAGATACGCAGTATTTT.

The chain joins TRBV4-1 to TRBJ2-7; a weak D match, TRBD2 (7 bases). Germline-derived CDR1 and CDR2 are MGHRA and YSYEKL. The CDR3 totals 16 residues. V lost 4 bases, J lost 0 bases, and 16 bases lay in between. This CDR3 reads CASSPGGGGYSYEQYF. DNA for the CDR3: TGCGCCAGCAGCCCTGGGGGGGGCGGGTACTCCTACGAGCAGTACTTC.

This rearrangement joins TRBV27 to TRBJ2-2; a weak D match, TRBD1 (5 bases). Germline assignment: CDR1 MNHEY and CDR2 SMNVEV (reference sequence). V lost 5 bases and J 5 bases, leaving 15 bases between the germline ends. This CDR3 is 15 amino acids long. The CDR3 sequence: CASSTHQGETGELFF. In DNA form, the CDR3 reads TGTGCCAGCAGTACCCACCAAGGGGAAACCGGGGAGCTGTTTTTT.

In this sample, this clone turned up a few times. The chain carries TRBV7-3 and TRBJ1-1; 8 bases map to TRBD1. V shed 5 bases, J shed 5 bases, and the junction held 7 bases outside the gene matches. The CDR3 totals 14 residues. Germline assignment: CDR1 SGHTA and CDR2 FQGTGA. In DNA, the CDR3 is TGTGCCAGCAGCCTCAGGGGGCAGGTGACTGAAGCTTTCTTT. Its protein is CASSLRGQVTEAFF.

CDR3 sequence (DNA): TGTGCCAGCAGTGAAAGACCGGGGAGATACGAGCAGTACTTC. Translation: CASSERPGRYEQYF. The chain links TRBV6-1 to TRBJ2-7; D perhaps matches TRBD2 (5 bases). Between the trimmed V and J ends, which lost 2 bases and 4 bases, there was a span of 12 bases. This CDR3 comprises 14 residues. The germline gives CDR1 MNHNS, CDR2 SASEGT.

J is TRBJ1-5 and V is TRBV5-4; D gene ambiguous. This CDR3 has 14 residues. Trimming removed 0 bases at V and 5 bases at J, with 9 bases between. Germline V gene sequence: CDR1 SGHNT, CDR2 YYREEE (reference sequence). The CDR3 region is CASSLGGQDQPQHF. The CDR3 nucleotides read TGTGCCAGCAGCTTGGGAGGCCAAGATCAGCCCCAGCATTTT.

The V call is TRBV5-1, the J call TRBJ1-5, with D maybe TRBD1 (5 bases). Per the germline V gene, CDR1 is SGHRS and CDR2 is YFSETQ. V shed 0 bases and J shed 2 bases, with 12 bases lying between them. The CDR3 length is 16 residues. The CDR3 spells CASSLEGVAGNQPQHF. CDR3 bases: TGCGCCAGCAGCTTGGAAGGGGTTGCGGGCAATCAGCCCCAGCATTTT.

The CDR3 spells CASSVRGTEDTGELFF. The CDR3 DNA sequence: TGTGCCAGCAGCGTTCGCGGGACAGAAGACACCGGGGAGCTGTTTTTT. The J gene is TRBJ2-2, the V gene TRBV9, with TRBD1 as a possible D gene (7 bases). The germline CDR1 and CDR2 sequences are SGDLS and YYNGEE. The CDR3 runs 16 residues. Trimming cost V 2 bases and J 3 bases, with 14 bases left between them.

The chain combines TRBV5-8 with TRBJ1-1; D perhaps matches TRBD1 (5 bases). This CDR3 comprises 16 residues. V lost 7 bases and J lost 8, with 27 bases in between. Germline V gene data show CDR1 as SGHTS and CDR2 as YDEGEE. Here the CDR3 reads CASQSGTVGKGREAFF. The CDR3, as DNA: TGTGCCAGCCAATCCGGGACGGTAGGGAAGGGTCGAGAAGCTTTCTTT.

The chain recombines TRBV6-5 with TRBJ1-1, with D uncertain. Germline values: CDR1 MNHEY, CDR2 SVGAGI. The CDR3 runs 14 residues. The germline V and J ends were trimmed by 2 bases and 4 bases, with 11 bases remaining between them. In DNA form, the CDR3 reads TGTGCCAGCAGTTACCAACAACGGATCACTGAAGCTTTCTTT. Protein product: CASSYQQRITEAFF.

The chain uses TRBV11-2 and TRBJ2-2; D is perhaps TRBD1 (6 bases). The CDR3 consists of 16 residues. Germline V gene data show CDR1 as SGHAT and CDR2 as FQNNGV. Trimming removed 2 bases at V and 3 bases at J, with 13 bases between. Written as DNA, the CDR3 is TGTGCCAGCAGCTTATCCGGGACAAAAGACACCGGGGAGCTGTTTTTT. This sequence encodes CASSLSGTKDTGELFF.

The CDR3 coding sequence is TGTGCCAGCAGTGAAGATCAGGGTAACAGTCAGCCCCAGCATTTT. Amino acids: CASSEDQGNSQPQHF. The V gene is TRBV25-1, the J gene TRBJ1-5, with D perhaps TRBD1 (5 bases). CDR1 and CDR2 from the germline V gene are MGHDK and SYGVNS. The CDR3 consists of 15 residues. V lost 2 bases, J lost 6 bases, and 14 bases lay in between. Using reference TRBV25-1 and TRBJ1-5 for the parts outside the CDR3, the full variable domain is EADIYQTPRYLVIGTGKKITLECSQTMGHDKMYWYQQDPGMELHLIHYSYGVNSTEKGDLSSESTVSRIRTEHFPLTLESARPSHTSQYLCASSEDQGNSQPQHFGDGTRLSIL.

This chain links TRBV30 with TRBJ1-6, with a tentative D call TRBD1 (6 bases). CDR1 and CDR2 (germline): GTSNPN, SVGIG (reference sequence). Trimming took 2 bases from V and 9 from J, leaving 11 bases between them. The CDR3 is 13 amino acids. CDR3 in DNA: TGTGCCTGGAGTAGGGGGGAGACTTCACCCCTCCACTTT. Protein product: CAWSRGETSPLHF.

The chain couples TRBV19 to TRBJ2-1, with 9 bases identical to TRBD2. The CDR3 covers 18 residues. The J segment lost 4 bases and the V segment lost 6 bases, leaving 16 bases of the junction unmatched. The germline V gene encodes CDR1 LNHDA and CDR2 SQIVND (reference sequence). The CDR3 sequence: CASRAGGRAEAAYNEQFF. For the CDR3, the DNA is TGTGCCAGTAGGGCAGGCGGGAGGGCCGAGGCTGCGTACAATGAGCAGTTCTTC.